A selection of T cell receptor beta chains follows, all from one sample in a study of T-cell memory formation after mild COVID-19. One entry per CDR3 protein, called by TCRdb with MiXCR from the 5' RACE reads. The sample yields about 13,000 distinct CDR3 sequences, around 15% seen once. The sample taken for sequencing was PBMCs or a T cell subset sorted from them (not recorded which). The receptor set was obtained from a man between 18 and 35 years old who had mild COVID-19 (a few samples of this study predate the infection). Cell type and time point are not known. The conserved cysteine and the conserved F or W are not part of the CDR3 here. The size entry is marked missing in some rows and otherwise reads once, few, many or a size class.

CDR3aa: ASSQDGREQY; v_gene: TRBV4-2; abundance: .; j_gene: TRBJ2-7
CDR3aa: ASSLRDRDGYT; v_gene: TRBV12-3/TRBV12-4; abundance: .; j_gene: TRBJ1-2
CDR3aa: ASSLLWGADTEAF; v_gene: TRBV5-1; abundance: many; j_gene: TRBJ1-1
CDR3aa: ASSAAGPSTDTQY; v_gene: TRBV7-3; abundance: many; j_gene: TRBJ2-3
CDR3aa: ASSWGERDEQY; v_gene: TRBV7-6; abundance: many; j_gene: TRBJ2-7
CDR3aa: ASSLGSTGDRDNEQF; v_gene: TRBV7-9; abundance: many; j_gene: TRBJ2-1
CDR3aa: ASSDTGRDTQY; v_gene: TRBV5-6; abundance: .; j_gene: TRBJ2-3
CDR3aa: ASSQESLSSLKTYNTIY; v_gene: TRBV4-3; abundance: few; j_gene: TRBJ1-3
CDR3aa: ASSLTDPLSA; v_gene: TRBV7-3; abundance: many; j_gene: TRBJ1-2
CDR3aa: SAGQGASNQPQH; v_gene: TRBV20-1; abundance: many; j_gene: TRBJ1-5
CDR3aa: ASSLETSGIRETQY; v_gene: TRBV7-8; abundance: many; j_gene: TRBJ2-5
CDR3aa: AISDKDRVGQETQY; v_gene: TRBV10-3; abundance: many; j_gene: TRBJ2-5
CDR3aa: ASSYSTAGGLDEQF; v_gene: TRBV6-6; abundance: many; j_gene: TRBJ2-1
CDR3aa: ATSRDASGANVLT; v_gene: TRBV15; abundance: few; j_gene: TRBJ2-6
CDR3aa: ASSDWDTQY; v_gene: TRBV6-4; abundance: .; j_gene: TRBJ2-3
CDR3aa: ASSEYLYTEAF; v_gene: TRBV25-1; abundance: .; j_gene: TRBJ1-1
CDR3aa: ASSLGFTGTYNEQF; v_gene: TRBV5-1; abundance: many; j_gene: TRBJ2-1
CDR3aa: ASSRDSLNTEAF; v_gene: TRBV6-5; abundance: few; j_gene: TRBJ1-1
CDR3aa: ASSEYKRGAFHYGYT; v_gene: TRBV25-1; abundance: .; j_gene: TRBJ1-2
CDR3aa: ASSLGRLSNQPQH; v_gene: TRBV28; abundance: .; j_gene: TRBJ1-5
CDR3aa: ASSQEAGVSNQPQH; v_gene: TRBV4-3; abundance: many; j_gene: TRBJ1-5
CDR3aa: ASDNYNEQF; v_gene: TRBV2; abundance: many; j_gene: TRBJ2-1
CDR3aa: ASSLVGAHQPQH; v_gene: TRBV28; abundance: once; j_gene: TRBJ1-5
CDR3aa: ASSTESLNTEAF; v_gene: TRBV7-9; abundance: many; j_gene: TRBJ1-1
CDR3aa: ASNPPKH; v_gene: TRBV5-1; abundance: few; j_gene: TRBJ1-5
CDR3aa: SARDFPAARFYGYT; v_gene: TRBV20-1; abundance: .; j_gene: TRBJ1-2
CDR3aa: ASSPWGGTYEQY; v_gene: TRBV27; abundance: many; j_gene: TRBJ2-7
CDR3aa: ASLNQDGTWELF; v_gene: TRBV19; abundance: .; j_gene: TRBJ2-2
CDR3aa: ASSLRGGAYEQY; v_gene: TRBV7-6; abundance: many; j_gene: TRBJ2-7
CDR3aa: ASSRIRSVENTQY; v_gene: TRBV7-9; abundance: few; j_gene: TRBJ2-3
CDR3aa: ASSPRFWGGHQPQH; v_gene: TRBV4-1; abundance: few; j_gene: TRBJ1-5
CDR3aa: ASSLTGGKYEQY; v_gene: TRBV12-3/TRBV12-4; abundance: .; j_gene: TRBJ2-7
CDR3aa: ASSSQGLETQY; v_gene: TRBV7-9; abundance: many; j_gene: TRBJ2-5
CDR3aa: ASSIDTGGTEAF; v_gene: TRBV5-1; abundance: many; j_gene: TRBJ1-1
CDR3aa: ASSEAYEQY; v_gene: TRBV25-1; abundance: .; j_gene: TRBJ2-7
CDR3aa: ASSVGTIPGYT; v_gene: TRBV9; abundance: many; j_gene: TRBJ1-2
CDR3aa: ASSYSWGAGQPQH; v_gene: TRBV6-5; abundance: few; j_gene: TRBJ1-5
CDR3aa: ASSYRIAGFNEQF; v_gene: TRBV6-6; abundance: many; j_gene: TRBJ2-1
CDR3aa: SGIQDSPSYEQY; v_gene: TRBV29-1; abundance: many; j_gene: TRBJ2-7
CDR3aa: ASSQDPSGRRLNEQF; v_gene: TRBV4-3; abundance: many; j_gene: TRBJ2-1
CDR3aa: ASSPRLSSYEQY; v_gene: TRBV7-2; abundance: many; j_gene: TRBJ2-7